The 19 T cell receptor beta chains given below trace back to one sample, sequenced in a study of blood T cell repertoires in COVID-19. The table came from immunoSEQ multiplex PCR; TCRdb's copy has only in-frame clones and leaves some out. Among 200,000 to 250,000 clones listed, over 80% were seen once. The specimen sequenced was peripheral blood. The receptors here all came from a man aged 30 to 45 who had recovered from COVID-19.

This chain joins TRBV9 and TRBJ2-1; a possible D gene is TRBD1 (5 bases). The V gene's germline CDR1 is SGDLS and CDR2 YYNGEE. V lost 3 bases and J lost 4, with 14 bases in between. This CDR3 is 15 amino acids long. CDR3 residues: CASSAQQTVYNEQFF. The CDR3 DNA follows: TGTGCCAGCAGCGCACAGCAGACAGTTTACAATGAGCAGTTCTTC.

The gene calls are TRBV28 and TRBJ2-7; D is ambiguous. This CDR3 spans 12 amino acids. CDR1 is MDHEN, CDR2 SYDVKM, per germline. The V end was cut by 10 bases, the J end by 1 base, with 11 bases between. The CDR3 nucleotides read TGTGCCACCGCGGAGACTTCCTACGAGCAGTACGTC. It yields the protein CATAETSYEQYV.

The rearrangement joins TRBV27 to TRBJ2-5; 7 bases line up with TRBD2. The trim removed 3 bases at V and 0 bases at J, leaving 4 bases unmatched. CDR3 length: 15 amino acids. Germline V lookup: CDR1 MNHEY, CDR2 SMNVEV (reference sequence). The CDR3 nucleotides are TGTGCCAGCAGTTTTGGGAGGGTTGACCAAGAGACCCAGTACTTC. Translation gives CASSFGRVDQETQYF.

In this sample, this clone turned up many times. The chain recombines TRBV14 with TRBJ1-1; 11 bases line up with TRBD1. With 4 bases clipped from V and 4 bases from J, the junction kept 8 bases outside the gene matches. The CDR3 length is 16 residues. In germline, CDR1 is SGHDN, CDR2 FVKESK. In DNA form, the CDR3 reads TGTGCCAGCAGCCCTGGACAGGGGGCGCGGTCCACTGAAGCTTTCTTT. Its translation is CASSPGQGARSTEAFF.

The CDR3 is CTSSLWLAGGFGACEQFF. CDR3 in DNA: TGCACCAGCAGCCTTTGGCTAGCGGGGGGGTTTGGGGCTTGTGAGCAGTTCTTC. The genes are TRBV1 and TRBJ2-1; the table gives TRBD2 as D, unverified against the DNA. TRBV1 is reported as a pseudogene. This CDR3 has 18 amino acids.

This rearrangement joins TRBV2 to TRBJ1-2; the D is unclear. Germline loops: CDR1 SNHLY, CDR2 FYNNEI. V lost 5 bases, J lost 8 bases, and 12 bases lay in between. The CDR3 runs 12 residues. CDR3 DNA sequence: TGTGCCAGCAGTCCCCTAACTATGGGCTACACCTTC. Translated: CASSPLTMGYTF. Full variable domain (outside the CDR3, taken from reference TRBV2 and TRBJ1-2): EPEVTQTPSHQVTQMGQEVILRCVPISNHLYFYWYRQILGQKVEFLVSFYNNEISEKSEIFDDQFSVERPDGSNFTLKIRSTKLEDSAMYFCASSPLTMGYTFGSGTRLTVV.

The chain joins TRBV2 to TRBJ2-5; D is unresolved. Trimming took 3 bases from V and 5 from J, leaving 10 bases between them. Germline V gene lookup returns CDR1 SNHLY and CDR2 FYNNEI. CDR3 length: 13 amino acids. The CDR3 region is CASSDQFLETQYF. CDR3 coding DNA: TGTGCCAGCAGTGACCAGTTTTTGGAGACCCAGTACTTC.

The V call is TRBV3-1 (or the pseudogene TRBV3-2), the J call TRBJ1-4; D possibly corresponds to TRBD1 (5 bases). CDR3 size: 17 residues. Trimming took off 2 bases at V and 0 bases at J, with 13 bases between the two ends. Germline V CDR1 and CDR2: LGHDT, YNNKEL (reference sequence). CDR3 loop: CASSQSSGISTNEKLFF. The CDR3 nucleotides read TGTGCCAGCAGCCAATCTTCAGGGATTTCAACTAATGAAAAACTGTTTTTT.

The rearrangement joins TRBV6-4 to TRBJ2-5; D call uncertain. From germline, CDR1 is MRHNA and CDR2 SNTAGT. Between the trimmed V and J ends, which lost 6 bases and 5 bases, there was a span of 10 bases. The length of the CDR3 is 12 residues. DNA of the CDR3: TGTGCCAGCAGGGTGCTACGGGAGACCCAGTACTTC. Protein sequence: CASRVLRETQYF.

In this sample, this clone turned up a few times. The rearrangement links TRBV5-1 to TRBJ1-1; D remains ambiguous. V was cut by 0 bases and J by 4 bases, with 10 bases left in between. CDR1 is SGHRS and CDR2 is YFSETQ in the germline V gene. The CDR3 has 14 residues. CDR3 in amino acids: CASSLVAAGTEAFF. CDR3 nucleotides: TGCGCCAGCAGCTTGGTGGCAGCGGGCACTGAAGCTTTCTTT.

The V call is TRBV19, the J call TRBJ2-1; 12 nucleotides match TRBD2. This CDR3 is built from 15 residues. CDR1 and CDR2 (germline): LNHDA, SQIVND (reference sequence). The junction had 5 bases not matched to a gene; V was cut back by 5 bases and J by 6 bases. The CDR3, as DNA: TGTGCCAGTAGTTCACGGACTAGCGGGGTCAATGAGCAGTTCTTC. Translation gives CASSSRTSGVNEQFF.

Here the CDR3 DNA reads TGTGCCAGCAGCGGAGGAGGGACTAGCGGGGGGGAGAGCACAGATACGCAGTATTTT. It encodes CASSGGGTSGGESTDTQYF. This rearrangement joins TRBV7-8 to TRBJ2-3; 16 nucleotides line up with TRBD2. With V trimmed by 5 bases and J by 0 bases, 8 bases remained unmatched. Germline assignment: CDR1 SGHVS and CDR2 FQNEAQ. The CDR3 spans 19 residues.

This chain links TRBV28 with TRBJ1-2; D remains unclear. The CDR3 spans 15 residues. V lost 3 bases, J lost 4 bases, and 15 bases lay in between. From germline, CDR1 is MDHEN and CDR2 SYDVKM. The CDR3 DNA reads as TGTGCCAGCAGTTTCGAGTCCGAAAAACTCTATGGCTACACCTTC. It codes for CASSFESEKLYGYTF.

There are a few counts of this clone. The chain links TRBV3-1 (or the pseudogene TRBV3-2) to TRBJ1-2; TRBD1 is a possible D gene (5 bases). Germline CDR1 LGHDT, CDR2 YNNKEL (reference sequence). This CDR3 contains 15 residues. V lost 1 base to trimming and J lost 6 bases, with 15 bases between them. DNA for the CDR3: TGTGCCAGCAGCCAAGCGGGACGGGACTATAATGGCTACACCTTC. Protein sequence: CASSQAGRDYNGYTF.

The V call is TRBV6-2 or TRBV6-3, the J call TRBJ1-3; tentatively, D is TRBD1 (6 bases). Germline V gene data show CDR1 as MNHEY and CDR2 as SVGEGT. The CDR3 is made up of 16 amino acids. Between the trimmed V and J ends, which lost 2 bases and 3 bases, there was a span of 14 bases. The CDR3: CASSYAGTRDGNTIYF. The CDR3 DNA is TGTGCCAGCAGTTACGCCGGGACAAGAGATGGAAACACCATATATTTT.

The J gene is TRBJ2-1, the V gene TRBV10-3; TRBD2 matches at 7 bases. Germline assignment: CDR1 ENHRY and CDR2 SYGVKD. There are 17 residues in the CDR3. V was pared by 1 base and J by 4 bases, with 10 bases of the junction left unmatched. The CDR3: CAISEWGGGSAYNEQFF. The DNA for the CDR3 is TGTGCCATCAGTGAGTGGGGGGGAGGGAGCGCGTACAATGAGCAGTTCTTC.

The CDR3 DNA follows: TGTGCCAGCAGCTTAGGGACTAGCTGGAGCTACGAGCAGTACGTC. It codes for CASSLGTSWSYEQYV. This rearrangement joins TRBV7-2 to TRBJ2-7, with TRBD2 matching over 8 bases. V was pared by 1 base and J by 3 bases, with 5 bases of the junction left unmatched. Germline CDR1 is SGHTA and CDR2 is FQGNSA. The CDR3 covers 15 residues.

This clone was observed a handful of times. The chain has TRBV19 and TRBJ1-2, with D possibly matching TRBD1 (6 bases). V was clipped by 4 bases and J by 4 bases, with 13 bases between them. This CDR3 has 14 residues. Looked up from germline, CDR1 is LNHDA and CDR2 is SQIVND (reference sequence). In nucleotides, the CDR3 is TGTGCCAGTAGTAACTCACAGGGTTTCTATGGCTACACCTTC. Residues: CASSNSQGFYGYTF.

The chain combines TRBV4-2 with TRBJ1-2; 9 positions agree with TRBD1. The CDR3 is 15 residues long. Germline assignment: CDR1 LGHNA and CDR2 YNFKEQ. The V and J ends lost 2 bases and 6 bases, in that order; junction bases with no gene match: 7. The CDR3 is CASSQSGQGRDGYTF. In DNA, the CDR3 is TGTGCCAGCAGCCAATCGGGACAGGGTCGAGATGGCTACACCTTC.